This entry features one T cell receptor (beta chain) sequence. The sample belongs to a study of blood T cell repertoires in COVID-19. The overall study: Spain, Italy and the United States supplied samples that represented acute and convalescent COVID-19. T cells, B-cell-depleted T cells, or PBMCs supplied cDNA or gDNA.

Under the authors' procedure: Reference gene primer amplification in the assay estimated nucleated cell counts. Produced via immunoSEQ multiplex PCR; TCRdb's table is partial and in-frame only. V and J calls plus clone size are reproduced from that table; the DNA served to infer D and trimming. The data show 400,000 to 550,000 clones, with about 89% seen just once and about 4.3% held by the top ten. CDR1 MNHEY and CDR2 SMNVEV come from the germline V gene (reference sequence). This CDR3 spans 14 amino acids. Sequencing was carried out using peripheral blood. This clonotype was obtained from a woman in her 30s with acute or convalescent COVID-19. The V and J genes are TRBV27 and TRBJ2-7; tentatively, D is TRBD1 (6 bases). This CDR3 is CANFGQYINYEQYF. CDR3 DNA sequence: TGTGCTAACTTCGGACAGTACATTAACTACGAGCAGTACTTC.